This is a list of T cell receptor beta chains from one sample in a study of early T cells in non-severe SARS-CoV-2 infection. MiXCR, run by TCRdb on the 5' RACE reads, gives a single entry per CDR3 protein. Altogether more than 15,000 distinct CDR3 sequences are present, around 6.1% being singletons, with the ten largest covering about 6.3%. This material consisted of whole blood, taken at baseline. The receptors were gathered from an adult who was a healthcare worker with PCR-confirmed SARS-CoV-2 infection or an uninfected control (not recorded which). Both conserved end residues are trimmed from each CDR3. Fields, in order: clone size, D gene, V gene, CDR3 protein. D genes are given only for firm matches. Clone size, where shown, is once, few, many, or a class for clones that have expanded.

-,TRBD1,TRBV6-2/TRBV6-3,AITSGQGASGANVLT
many,-,TRBV6-5,ASSPDRITYEQY
many,TRBD2,TRBV2,ASSERTSGGTDTQY
many,-,TRBV6-6,ASSPQGYTQY
-,-,TRBV30,AWSVSPADTQY
many,TRBD1,TRBV6-1,ASSERTGANYGYT
many,-,TRBV30,ATQRARSAFNYGYT
-,TRBD1,TRBV3-1,ASSPRGAKNIQY
many,-,TRBV7-6,ASSSYRVQETQY
many,-,TRBV30,AWTNKGGYEQY
many,TRBD1,TRBV12-3/TRBV12-4,ASSWETGSNSPLH
many,TRBD2,TRBV3-1,ASSLTSGGKDEQF
many,TRBD1,TRBV12-3/TRBV12-4,ASRKGQGEQY
many,-,TRBV20-1,SARKNTEAF
few,-,TRBV5-1,ASSFIGPQTEQY
many,-,TRBV5-1,ASSLQGRTYEQY
medium-sized,TRBD1,TRBV20-1,SAREWDRGFSKQF
few,TRBD1,TRBV11-2,ASSFGQGQETQY
-,-,TRBV27,ASSLEWRRPSTDTQY
many,TRBD1,TRBV12-3/TRBV12-4,ASSSWDRGQGTQY
many,-,TRBV7-2,ASSLDTGGYT
many,-,TRBV6-1,ASREGGQGNTIY
many,-,TRBV18,ASSPAAYEQY
few,TRBD2,TRBV2,ASTSGGYNEQF
many,-,TRBV20-1,SQIGNWGTEAF
medium-sized,TRBD1,TRBV18,ASSPRPRSRDSRPNSPLH
many,-,TRBV28,ASSLWQGQETQY
many,-,TRBV7-2,ASSPGSTDTQY
many,-,TRBV12-3/TRBV12-4,ASSPRTAGFISPLH
few,-,TRBV5-1,ASSETSGPGELF
many,-,TRBV11-1,ASSWSGEQF
many,TRBD1,TRBV4-2,ASSQGWQGVYEQY
many,TRBD1,TRBV6-4,ASPTVGLWTGQAF
many,-,TRBV21-1,ASRRTGCYEQY
many,TRBD1,TRBV5-1,ASSLGTGAQPQH
many,-,TRBV19,ASSRTDSNQPQH
many,TRBD1,TRBV5-1,ASSARDRAQETQY
many,-,TRBV7-2,ASSLTRTNTGELF